The 27 T cell receptor beta chains listed next were all sequenced from one sample in a study of shared T cell receptors in the human thymus (dated by TCRdb to 2020 to 2022). The library relied on the immunoSEQ multiplex PCR assay. TCRdb mirrors the immuneACCESS table, restricted to in-frame sequences. Some clones are absent from its copies; in checked studies, under half trace to an unresolved V gene, and the reason for the others is unknown. The sample profile shows about 660,000 clones; more than 75% of them were found once. Roughly 0.0089% of the sample is taken by the ten largest. A further study also used this sample, focusing on human thymus T cells.

Sequencing input: thymocytes. These receptors were taken from a boy under three years old with a congenital heart defect. Donor details come from another sample of the same person, matched by shared clones.

The rearrangement uses TRBV27 and TRBJ2-1; the match to TRBD2 covers 9 bases. In germline, CDR1 is MNHEY, CDR2 SMNVEV (reference sequence). The CDR3 runs to 13 residues. The V gene end was trimmed by 5 bases and the J gene end by 8 bases; junction bases not matched to a gene: 4. CDR3 nucleotides: TGTGCCAGCAGTCCCCAGCGGGAGGATGAGCAGTTCTTC. Its translation: CASSPQREDEQFF.

V and J are TRBV7-6 and TRBJ2-4; tentative D call: TRBD2 (5 bases). With 5 bases removed from V and 4 bases from J, the gap between germline ends came to 27 bases. This CDR3 comprises 19 residues. CDR1 and CDR2 from the germline V gene are SGHVS and FNYEAQ. CDR3: CASSSSRWPVAISKNIQYF. CDR3 coding DNA: TGTGCCAGCAGCAGTTCAAGGTGGCCTGTAGCGATCTCTAAAAACATTCAGTACTTC.

The gene calls are TRBV4-3 and TRBJ2-7; 7 positions agree with TRBD1. The CDR3 runs to 15 residues. Germline values: CDR1 LGHNA, CDR2 YSLEER. J gave up 2 bases and V 4 bases, and 8 bases lay outside the gene matches. CDR3 in DNA: TGCGCCAGCAGCCCAAATCCGGGACAGCCCTACGAGCAGTACTTC. Protein: CASSPNPGQPYEQYF.

The table lists this clone with a few counts. V is TRBV28 and J is TRBJ2-7; 9 bases align to TRBD2. There are 17 residues in the CDR3. Germline CDR1 MDHEN, CDR2 SYDVKM. The trim removed 3 bases at V and 6 bases at J, leaving 15 bases unmatched. Written as DNA, the CDR3 is TGTGCCAGCAGTTTTGCCCAACAGGGTAGCGGGAGTGTCGAGCAGTACTTC. Encoded protein: CASSFAQQGSGSVEQYF.

This clone was seen a single time. J is TRBJ1-2 and V is TRBV2; 9 bases are shared with TRBD1. Germline assignment: CDR1 SNHLY and CDR2 FYNNEI. The CDR3 covers 14 residues. J was trimmed by 8 bases and V by 6 bases; bases with no gene match: 10. CDR3 sequence (DNA): TGTGCCAGCAGCATTCGGGACAGGGTATACGGCTACACCTTC. This gives the protein CASSIRDRVYGYTF.

V gene TRBV5-6 combines with J gene TRBJ2-3; tentative D call: TRBD1 (6 bases). Germline V gives CDR1 SGHDT, CDR2 YYEEEE. The length of the CDR3 is 18 residues. V lost 3 bases and J 1 base, leaving 21 bases between the germline ends. CDR3 nucleotides: TGTGCCAGCAGCTCGTCCTCCCACAGGGTATTGCGCACAGATACGCAGTATTTT. Its translation is CASSSSSHRVLRTDTQYF. Variable domain in full (rest from reference TRBV5-6 and TRBJ2-3): DAGVTQSPTHLIKTRGQQVTLRCSPKSGHDTVSWYQQALGQGPQFIFQYYEEEERQRGNFPDRFSGHQFPNYSSELNVNALLLGDSALYLCASSSSSHRVLRTDTQYFGPGTRLTVL.

This sequence joins TRBV11-2 and TRBJ2-7, with D tentatively TRBD2 (5 bases). Trimming removed 1 base from V and 5 bases from J, with 15 bases in between. Germline CDR1 reads SGHAT; CDR2 reads FQNNGV. The CDR3 runs to 15 residues. CDR3 nucleotides: TGTGCCAGCAGCTTAGTAGGGTCAGGAGGACACGAGCAGTACTTC. It specifies CASSLVGSGGHEQYF.

As concerns this clone: At one boundary the junction diverges from the germline segment, which might be a read error. The chain is built from TRBV7-7 and TRBJ2-1, with unresolved D. CDR3 length equals 13 residues. Germline assignment: CDR1 SSHAT and CDR2 FNYEAQ (reference sequence). CDR3 sequence (DNA): TGTGCTAGCAGCTTTAGAGCAGGCAATGAGCAGTTCTTC. It yields the protein CASSFRAGNEQFF.

This clone appeared a single time. This chain uses TRBV28 with TRBJ2-6, with 12 bases that match TRBD2. V lost 6 bases, J lost 0 bases, and 3 bases stayed unmatched. This CDR3 region has 17 residues. From germline, CDR1 is MDHEN and CDR2 SYDVKM. The CDR3 reads CASSPTSGSSGANVLTF. The CDR3 DNA sequence: TGTGCCAGCAGCCCGACTAGCGGGAGCTCTGGGGCCAACGTCCTGACTTTC.

The chain recombines TRBV6-6 with TRBJ2-7, with D possibly being TRBD2 (5 bases). Per the germline V gene, CDR1 is MNHNY and CDR2 is SVGAGI (reference sequence). V was trimmed by 4 bases and J by 2 bases, leaving 12 bases between them. The CDR3 totals 14 residues. The CDR3 nucleotides read TGTGCCAGCAGTTCCTTAGCTAGCCCCTACGAGCAGTACTTC. Protein sequence: CASSSLASPYEQYF.

Of note for this clone: A read error may produce the germline difference seen at one junction end. The rearrangement links TRBV14 to TRBJ1-2, with 8 bases aligning to TRBD1. Germline V CDR1 and CDR2: SGHDN, FVKESK. This CDR3 spans 15 amino acids. The CDR3 protein is CASSQRSGDRPKGGF. CDR3 nucleotides: TGTGCCAGCAGCCAAAGATCGGGGGACAGGCCGAAGGGAGGATTC.

This chain uses TRBV5-4 with TRBJ1-2, with 9 bases lining up with TRBD1. Germline lookup yields CDR1 SGHNT and CDR2 YYREEE (reference sequence). Trimming at V came to 0 bases and at J to 0 bases, leaving 9 bases not matched to a gene. This CDR3 comprises 18 residues. The CDR3 coding sequence is TGTGCCAGCAGCTTGGAGGACAGGGGAGAAGGGGCTAACTATGGCTACACCTTC. It translates to CASSLEDRGEGANYGYTF.

This clone was detected only a few times. V gene TRBV28 combines with J gene TRBJ1-1; D gene ambiguous. Germline CDR1 and CDR2: MDHEN and SYDVKM. The V gene lost 3 bases and the J gene lost 7 bases, with 9 bases spanning the gap. The CDR3 spans 12 residues. The CDR3 loop reads CASSFHPGEAFF. The CDR3, as DNA: TGTGCCAGCAGTTTCCATCCGGGTGAAGCTTTCTTT.

This sequence joins TRBV13 and TRBJ2-2, with a possible D match to TRBD1 (5 bases). This CDR3 contains 16 residues. Germline CDR1 is PRHDT and CDR2 is FYEKMQ (reference sequence). Trimming left V 5 bases short and J 6 bases short, with 19 bases between. DNA of the CDR3: TGTGCCAGCAGCCCAGGAAGGGGTACAGAGGCCGGGGAGCTGTTTTTT. It translates to CASSPGRGTEAGELFF.

This rearrangement joins TRBV19 to TRBJ2-3, with D possibly TRBD2 on 6 matching bases. CDR1 is LNHDA and CDR2 is SQIVND in the germline V gene (reference sequence). The V and J ends lost 7 bases and 6 bases respectively, with 11 bases between them. The CDR3 contains 12 residues. This chain's CDR3 is CASTGGADTQYF. Written as DNA, the CDR3 is TGTGCCAGTACCGGGGGTGCGGATACGCAGTATTTT.

This clone was counted a single time. This same CDR3 is encoded by further DNA sequences in the sample. This chain links TRBV6-5 with TRBJ2-3, with D perhaps TRBD1 (6 bases). V shed 6 bases and J shed 0 bases, with 10 bases lying between them. The CDR3 contains 14 residues. Germline V gives CDR1 MNHEY, CDR2 SVGAGI. The DNA for the CDR3 is TGTGCCAGCAGATGGGACACTAGCACAGATACGCAGTATTTT. Protein sequence: CASRWDTSTDTQYF.

The chain joins TRBV6-4 to TRBJ2-2; D possibly corresponds to TRBD2 (7 bases). Per the germline V gene, CDR1 is MRHNA and CDR2 is SNTAGT. V was clipped by 5 bases and J by 3 bases, with 19 bases between them. CDR3 length: 17 amino acids. The CDR3 spells CASSRGAEGRDTGELFF. Written as DNA, the CDR3 is TGTGCCAGCAGTCGGGGGGCCGAGGGGCGAGACACCGGGGAGCTGTTTTTT.

V usage is TRBV28 and J usage is TRBJ1-1; D is perhaps TRBD1 (5 bases). The V gene's germline CDR1 is MDHEN and CDR2 SYDVKM. V was trimmed by 5 bases and J by 0 bases, leaving 10 bases between them. The CDR3 contains 14 residues. As DNA, the CDR3 is TGTGCCAGCAGTCTACAGGTCCTGAACACTGAAGCTTTCTTT. This translates into CASSLQVLNTEAFF. The full variable domain, its missing parts supplied by reference TRBV28 and TRBJ1-1, is DVKVTQSSRYLVKRTGEKVFLECVQDMDHENMFWYRQDPGLGLRLIYFSYDVKMKEKGDIPEGYSVSREKKERFSLILESASTNQTSMYLCASSLQVLNTEAFFGQGTRLTVV.

The chain joins TRBV27 to TRBJ1-5; perhaps TRBD1 as D (5 bases). Germline V gene data show CDR1 as MNHEY and CDR2 as SMNVEV (reference sequence). This CDR3 spans 17 amino acids. Trimming pared 5 bases from V and 5 bases from J, leaving 22 bases between. In DNA form, the CDR3 reads TGTGCCAGCAGTGCATCCCCTCCTGGGCAGGGCGATCAGCCCCAGCATTTT. Protein: CASSASPPGQGDQPQHF.

The CDR3 sequence: CASSQVGGGANKDEQFF. The CDR3 DNA is TGTGCCAGCAGCCAAGTGGGCGGGGGGGCTAACAAGGATGAGCAGTTCTTC. The chain recombines TRBV14 with TRBJ2-1; 9 bases fit TRBD2. V trimming: 1 base; J trimming: 8 bases; junction bases outside the gene matches: 12. The CDR3 extends over 17 amino acids. Germline CDR1 is SGHDN and CDR2 is FVKESK.

This rearrangement joins TRBV27 to TRBJ2-1; maybe TRBD2 (5 bases). V was clipped by 7 bases and J by 1 base, with 11 bases between them. The CDR3 totals 14 residues. The germline V gene has CDR1 MNHEY and CDR2 SMNVEV (reference sequence). CDR3: CASKDSASYNEQFF. CDR3 nucleotide sequence: TGTGCCAGCAAGGACTCAGCTTCCTACAATGAGCAGTTCTTC.

The genes are TRBV28 and TRBJ2-7; 9 bases fit TRBD1. The germline V gene encodes CDR1 MDHEN and CDR2 SYDVKM. CDR3 length: 16 amino acids. Trimming removed 2 bases from V and 6 bases from J; junction bases left unmatched: 11. CDR3 sequence reads: CASSLREGTGRGEQYF. In nucleotides, the CDR3 is TGTGCCAGCAGTTTAAGGGAGGGGACAGGGAGGGGCGAGCAGTACTTC.

This clone was seen more than once but under ten times. The CDR3 here is CASSQGLTSGSNEQFF. The CDR3 nucleotides are TGCGCCAGCAGCCAAGGTTTGACTAGCGGGAGCAATGAGCAGTTCTTC. This chain connects TRBV4-3 to TRBJ2-1; TRBD2 matches 12 bases. Per germline, CDR1 LGHNA and CDR2 YSLEER. This CDR3 spans 16 amino acids. After removal of 1 base from V and 6 bases from J, the junction contained 4 bases not matched to a gene.

This clone was seen only once. This sequence joins TRBV27 and TRBJ2-7, with 10 bases matching TRBD1. CDR3 length: 16 amino acids. J was trimmed by 3 bases and V by 0 bases; bases with no gene match: 5. CDR1 and CDR2 (germline): MNHEY, SMNVEV (reference sequence). The CDR3 protein is CASSLSRRDRGYEQYF. CDR3 nucleotide sequence: TGTGCCAGCAGTTTATCCCGTCGGGACAGGGGCTACGAGCAGTACTTC.

This rearrangement joins TRBV27 to TRBJ2-1; D is unresolved. Germline CDR1 reads MNHEY; CDR2 reads SMNVEV (reference sequence). The V and J ends lost 2 bases and 2 bases respectively, with 16 bases between them. This CDR3 has 17 amino acids. The CDR3 DNA reads TGTGCCAGCAGTTTAAAGCGAATCCTATACGCCTACAATGAGCAGTTCTTC. It is translated as CASSLKRILYAYNEQFF.

This rearrangement joins TRBV14 to TRBJ1-1, with D unclear. The CDR3 has 15 amino acids. Per germline, CDR1 SGHDN and CDR2 FVKESK. Trimming pared 1 base from V and 1 base from J, leaving 10 bases between. This CDR3 reads CASSQARPGNTEAFF. CDR3 nucleotides: TGTGCCAGCAGCCAAGCGAGGCCCGGGAACACTGAAGCTTTCTTT. The whole variable domain, remainder taken from reference TRBV14 and TRBJ1-1, is EAGVTQFPSHSVIEKGQTVTLRCDPISGHDNLYWYRRVMGKEIKFLLHFVKESKQDESGMPNNRFLAERTGGTYSTLKVQPAELEDSGVYFCASSQARPGNTEAFFGQGTRLTVV.

The chain has TRBV5-8 and TRBJ2-7; TRBD1 matches 9 bases. This CDR3 region has 13 residues. V was pared by 3 bases and J by 5 bases, with 3 bases of the junction left unmatched. Germline CDR1 is SGHTS and CDR2 is YDEGEE. CDR3 nucleotide sequence: TGTGCCAGCAGCTGGGACAGGGTCGACGAGCAGTACTTC. It is translated as CASSWDRVDEQYF.